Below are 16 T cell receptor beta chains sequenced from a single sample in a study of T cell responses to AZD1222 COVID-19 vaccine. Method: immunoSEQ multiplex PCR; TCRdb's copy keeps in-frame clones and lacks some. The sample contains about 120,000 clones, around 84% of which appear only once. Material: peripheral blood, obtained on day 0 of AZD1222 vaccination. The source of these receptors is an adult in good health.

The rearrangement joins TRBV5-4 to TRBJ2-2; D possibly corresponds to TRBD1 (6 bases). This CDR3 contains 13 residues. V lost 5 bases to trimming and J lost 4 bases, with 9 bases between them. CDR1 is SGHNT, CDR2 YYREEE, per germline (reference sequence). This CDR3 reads CASRKTGTGELFF. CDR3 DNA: TGTGCCAGCAGGAAGACAGGCACCGGGGAGCTGTTTTTT.

CDR3: CASRDQTNTEAFF. DNA for the CDR3: TGCGCCAGCAGAGATCAGACGAACACTGAAGCTTTCTTT. The chain carries TRBV5-1 and TRBJ1-1; D is ambiguous. This CDR3 has 13 residues. CDR1 is SGHRS and CDR2 is YFSETQ in the germline V gene. Trimming took 5 bases from V and 1 from J, leaving 9 bases between them.

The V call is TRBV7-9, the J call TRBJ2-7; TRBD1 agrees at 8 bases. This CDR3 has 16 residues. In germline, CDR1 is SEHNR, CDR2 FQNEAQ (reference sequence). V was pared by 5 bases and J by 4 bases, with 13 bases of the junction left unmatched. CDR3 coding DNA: TGTGCCAGCAGCCCCCCCTTTAGGCAGGGGGCTTACGAGCAGTACTTC. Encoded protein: CASSPPFRQGAYEQYF.

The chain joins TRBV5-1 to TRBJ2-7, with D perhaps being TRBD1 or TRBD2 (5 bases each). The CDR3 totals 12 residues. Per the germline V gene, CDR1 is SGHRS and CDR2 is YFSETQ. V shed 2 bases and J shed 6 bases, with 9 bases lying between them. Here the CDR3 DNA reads TGCGCCAGCAGCTTTGAGGGGCGCGAGCAGTACTTC. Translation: CASSFEGREQYF.

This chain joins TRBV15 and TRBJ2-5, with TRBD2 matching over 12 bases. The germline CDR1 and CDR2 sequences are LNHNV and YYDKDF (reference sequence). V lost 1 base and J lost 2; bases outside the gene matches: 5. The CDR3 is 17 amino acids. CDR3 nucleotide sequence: TGTGCCACCAGCAGAGCATGGACTAGCGGGGTTCAAGAGACCCAGTACTTC. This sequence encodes CATSRAWTSGVQETQYF.

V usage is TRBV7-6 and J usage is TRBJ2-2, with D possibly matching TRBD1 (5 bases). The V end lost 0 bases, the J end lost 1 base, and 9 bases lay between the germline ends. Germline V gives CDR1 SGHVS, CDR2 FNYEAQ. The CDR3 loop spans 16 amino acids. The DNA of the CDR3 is TGTGCCAGCAGCTTAGCTACCAGGGTGAACACCGGGGAGCTGTTTTTT. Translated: CASSLATRVNTGELFF.

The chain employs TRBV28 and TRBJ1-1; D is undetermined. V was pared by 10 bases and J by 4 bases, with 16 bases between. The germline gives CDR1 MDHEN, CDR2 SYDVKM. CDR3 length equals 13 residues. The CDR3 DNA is TGTGCCACCAAAATTGGAAGGGTCACTGAAGCTTTCTTT. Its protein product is CATKIGRVTEAFF.

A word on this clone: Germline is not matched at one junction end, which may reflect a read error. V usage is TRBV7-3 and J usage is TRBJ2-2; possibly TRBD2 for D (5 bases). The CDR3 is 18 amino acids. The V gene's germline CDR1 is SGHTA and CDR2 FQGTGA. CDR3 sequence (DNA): TGTGCCAGCACCTTACGTATCCTAGCAGCCTCGAACACCGGGGAGCTGTTTTTT. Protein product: CASTLRILAASNTGELFF. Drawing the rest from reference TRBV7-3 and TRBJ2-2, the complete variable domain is GAGVSQTPSNKVTEKGKYVELRCDPISGHTALYWYRQSLGQGPEFLIYFQGTGAADDSGLPNDRFFAVRPEGSVSTLKIQRTERGDSAVYLCASTLRILAASNTGELFFGEGSRLTVL.

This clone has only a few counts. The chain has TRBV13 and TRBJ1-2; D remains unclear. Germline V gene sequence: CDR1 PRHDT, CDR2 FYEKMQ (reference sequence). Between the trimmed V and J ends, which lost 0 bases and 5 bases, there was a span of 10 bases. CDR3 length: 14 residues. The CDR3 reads CASSLGRGAYGYTF. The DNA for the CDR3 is TGTGCCAGCAGCTTAGGCCGAGGTGCGTATGGCTACACCTTC.

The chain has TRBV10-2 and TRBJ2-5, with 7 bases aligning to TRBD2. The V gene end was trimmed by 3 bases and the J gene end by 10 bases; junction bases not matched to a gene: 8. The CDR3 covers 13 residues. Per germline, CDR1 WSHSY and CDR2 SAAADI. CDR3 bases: TGCGCCAGCAGTGACCCGACTAGCTGGGGCCAGTACTTC. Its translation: CASSDPTSWGQYF.

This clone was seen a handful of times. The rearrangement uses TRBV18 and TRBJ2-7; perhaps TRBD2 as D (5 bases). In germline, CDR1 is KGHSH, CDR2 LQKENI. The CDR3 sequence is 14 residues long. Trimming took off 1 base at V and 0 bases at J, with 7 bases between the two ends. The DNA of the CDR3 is TGTGCCAGCTCACCACGAAGCGGCTCCTACGAGCAGTACTTC. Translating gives CASSPRSGSYEQYF. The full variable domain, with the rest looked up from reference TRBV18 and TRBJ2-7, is NAGVMQNPRHLVRRRGQEARLRCSPMKGHSHVYWYRQLPEEGLKFMVYLQKENIIDESGMPKERFSAEFPKEGPSILRIQQVVRGDSAAYFCASSPRSGSYEQYFGPGTRLTVT.

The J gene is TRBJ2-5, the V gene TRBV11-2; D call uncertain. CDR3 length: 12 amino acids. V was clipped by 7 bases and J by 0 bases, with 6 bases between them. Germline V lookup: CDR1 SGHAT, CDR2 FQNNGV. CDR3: CASTYYQETQYF. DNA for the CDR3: TGTGCCAGCACCTATTACCAAGAGACCCAGTACTTC.

CDR3 region: CASSLLAGTPYEQYF. The CDR3 nucleotides read TGCGCCAGCAGCTTGCTAGCGGGGACCCCCTACGAGCAGTACTTC. The chain combines TRBV5-1 with TRBJ2-7; 9 nucleotides line up with TRBD2. CDR1 is SGHRS and CDR2 is YFSETQ in the germline V gene. This CDR3 has 15 amino acids. Trimming at V came to 1 base and at J to 2 bases, leaving 4 bases not matched to a gene.

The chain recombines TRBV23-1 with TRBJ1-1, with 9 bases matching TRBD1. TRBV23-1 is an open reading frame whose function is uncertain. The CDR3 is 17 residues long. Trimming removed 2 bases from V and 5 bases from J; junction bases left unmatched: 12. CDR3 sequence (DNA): TGCGCCAGCAGTCAACCTGGACAGGGGCGACGGGTGACTGAAGCTTTCTTT. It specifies CASSQPGQGRRVTEAFF.

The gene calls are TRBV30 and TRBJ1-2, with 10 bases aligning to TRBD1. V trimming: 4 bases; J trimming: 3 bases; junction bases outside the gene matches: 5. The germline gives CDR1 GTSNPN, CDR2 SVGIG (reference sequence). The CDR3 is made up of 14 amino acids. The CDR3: CAWIGDRGDYGYTF. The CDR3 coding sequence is TGTGCCTGGATTGGGGACAGGGGTGACTATGGCTACACCTTC.

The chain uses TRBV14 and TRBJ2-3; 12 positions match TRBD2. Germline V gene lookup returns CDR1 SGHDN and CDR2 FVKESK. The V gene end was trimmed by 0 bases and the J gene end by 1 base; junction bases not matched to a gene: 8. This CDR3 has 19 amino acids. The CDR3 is CASSQDRTSGVLRTDTQYF. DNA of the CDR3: TGTGCCAGCAGCCAAGACCGGACTAGCGGGGTGCTTCGCACAGATACGCAGTATTTT.